This T cell receptor (beta chain) was found in a study of identical twins. Germline loops: CDR1 MGHDK, CDR2 SYGVNS. J gave up 12 bases and V 1 base, and 4 bases lay outside the gene matches. CDR3 size: 13 residues. Study results and limitations: One should note that invariant MAIT and iNKT cells could partly confound zero-insertion analyses. A lower insertion count was a feature of abundant cord blood beta clonotypes, with no such feature in memory repertoires.

All donors comprised healthy Caucasians. This clonotype was detected ten times or more. Its antigen remains unidentified. One entry per CDR3 protein results from TCRdb running MiXCR on the 5' RACE reads. The data contain about 700,000 distinct CDR3 sequences, around 6% of them seen just once; the ten biggest clones take up approximately 1.6%. The chain has TRBV25-1 and TRBJ2-1; 9 nucleotides match TRBD2. The sequenced material came from naive T cells sorted from blood. This clonotype was obtained from a young man in good health. CDR3 DNA sequence: TGTGCCAGCAGTGAATCAAGGGGACTAGCGCAGTTCTTC. This translates into CASSESRGLAQFF.